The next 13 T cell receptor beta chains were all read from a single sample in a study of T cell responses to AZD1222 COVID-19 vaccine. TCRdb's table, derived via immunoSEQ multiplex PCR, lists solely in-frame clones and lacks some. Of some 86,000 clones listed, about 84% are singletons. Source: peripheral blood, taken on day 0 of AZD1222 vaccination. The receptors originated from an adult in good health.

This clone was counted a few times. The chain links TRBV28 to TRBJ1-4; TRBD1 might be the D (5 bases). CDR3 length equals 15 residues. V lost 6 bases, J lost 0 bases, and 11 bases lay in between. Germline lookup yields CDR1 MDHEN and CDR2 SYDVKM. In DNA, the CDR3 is TGTGCCAGCAGCATTACAGGTGCAACTAATGAAAAACTGTTTTTT. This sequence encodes CASSITGATNEKLFF.

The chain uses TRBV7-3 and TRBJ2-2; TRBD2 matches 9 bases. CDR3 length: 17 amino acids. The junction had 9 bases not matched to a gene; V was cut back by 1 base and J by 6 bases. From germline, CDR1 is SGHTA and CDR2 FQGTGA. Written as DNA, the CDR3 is TGTGCCAGCAGCTTAAATTCTCCAGCGGGGGGCGCCGGGGAGCTGTTTTTT. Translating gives CASSLNSPAGGAGELFF.

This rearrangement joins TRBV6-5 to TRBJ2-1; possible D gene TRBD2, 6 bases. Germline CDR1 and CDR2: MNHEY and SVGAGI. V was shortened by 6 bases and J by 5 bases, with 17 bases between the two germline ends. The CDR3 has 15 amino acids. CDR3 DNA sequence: TGTGCCAGCAGAAAGCCGGGGGTTGCGGACAATGAGCAGTTCTTC. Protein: CASRKPGVADNEQFF.

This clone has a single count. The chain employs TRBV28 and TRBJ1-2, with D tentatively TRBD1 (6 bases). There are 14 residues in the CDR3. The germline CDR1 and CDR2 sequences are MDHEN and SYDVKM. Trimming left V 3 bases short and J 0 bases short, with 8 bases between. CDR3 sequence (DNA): TGTGCCAGCAGTTTTCAGGGGACTAACTATGGCTACACCTTC. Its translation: CASSFQGTNYGYTF.

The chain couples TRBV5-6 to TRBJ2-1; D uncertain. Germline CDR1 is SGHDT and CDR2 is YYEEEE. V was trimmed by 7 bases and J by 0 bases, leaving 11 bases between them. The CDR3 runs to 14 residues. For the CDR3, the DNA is TGTGCCAGCCTAACCGGGCTCTCCTACAATGAGCAGTTCTTC. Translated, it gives CASLTGLSYNEQFF.

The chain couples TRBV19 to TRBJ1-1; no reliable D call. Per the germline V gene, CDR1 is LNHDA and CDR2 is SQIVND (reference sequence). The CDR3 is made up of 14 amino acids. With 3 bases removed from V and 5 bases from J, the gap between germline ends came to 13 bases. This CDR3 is CASSMITGGTEAFF. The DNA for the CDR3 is TGTGCCAGTAGTATGATCACGGGAGGGACTGAAGCTTTCTTT.

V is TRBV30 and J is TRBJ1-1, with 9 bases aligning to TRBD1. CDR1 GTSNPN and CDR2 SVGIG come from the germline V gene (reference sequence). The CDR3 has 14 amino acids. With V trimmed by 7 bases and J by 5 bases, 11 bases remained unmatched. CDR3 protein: CALTPGTGWTEAFF. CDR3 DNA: TGTGCCTTGACCCCCGGGACAGGGTGGACTGAAGCTTTCTTT.

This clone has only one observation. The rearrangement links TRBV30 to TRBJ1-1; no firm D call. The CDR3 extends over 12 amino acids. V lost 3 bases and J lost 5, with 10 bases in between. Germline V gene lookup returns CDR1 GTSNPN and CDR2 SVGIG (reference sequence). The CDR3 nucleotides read TGTGCCTGGAGGGGAGGGTGGACTGAAGCTTTCTTT. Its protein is CAWRGGWTEAFF.

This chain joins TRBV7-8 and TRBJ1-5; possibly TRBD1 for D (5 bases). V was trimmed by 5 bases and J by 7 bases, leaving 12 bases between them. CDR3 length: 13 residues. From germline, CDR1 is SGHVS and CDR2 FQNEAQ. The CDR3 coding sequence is TGTGCCAGCAGCCCGGGACGCGTCCAGCCCCAGCATTTT. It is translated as CASSPGRVQPQHF.

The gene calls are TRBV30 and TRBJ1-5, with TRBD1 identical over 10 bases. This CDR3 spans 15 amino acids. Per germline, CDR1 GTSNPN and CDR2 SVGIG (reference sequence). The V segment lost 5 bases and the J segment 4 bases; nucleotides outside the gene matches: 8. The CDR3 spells CAWGSGQGHNQPQHF. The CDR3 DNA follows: TGTGCCTGGGGATCGGGACAGGGGCATAATCAGCCCCAGCATTTT.

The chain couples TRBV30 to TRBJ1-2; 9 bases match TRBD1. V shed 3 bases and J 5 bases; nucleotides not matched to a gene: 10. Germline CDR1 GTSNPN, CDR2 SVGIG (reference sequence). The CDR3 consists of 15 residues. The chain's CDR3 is CAWSSPTGGGYGYTF. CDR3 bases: TGTGCCTGGAGCTCCCCGACAGGGGGGGGATATGGCTACACCTTC.

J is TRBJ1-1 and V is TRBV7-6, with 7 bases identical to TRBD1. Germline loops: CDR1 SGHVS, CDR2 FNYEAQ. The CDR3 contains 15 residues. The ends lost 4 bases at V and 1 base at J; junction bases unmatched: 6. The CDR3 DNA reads TGTGCCAGCAGCTCCTTCCAGGGGGGGAACACTGAAGCTTTCTTT. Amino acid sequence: CASSSFQGGNTEAFF.

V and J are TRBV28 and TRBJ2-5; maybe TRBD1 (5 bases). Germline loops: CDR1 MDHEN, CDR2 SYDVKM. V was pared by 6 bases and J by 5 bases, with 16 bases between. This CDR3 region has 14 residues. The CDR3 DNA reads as TGTGCCAGCAGGCAGGGTTCTAACGGGGAGACCCAGTACTTC. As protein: CASRQGSNGETQYF.